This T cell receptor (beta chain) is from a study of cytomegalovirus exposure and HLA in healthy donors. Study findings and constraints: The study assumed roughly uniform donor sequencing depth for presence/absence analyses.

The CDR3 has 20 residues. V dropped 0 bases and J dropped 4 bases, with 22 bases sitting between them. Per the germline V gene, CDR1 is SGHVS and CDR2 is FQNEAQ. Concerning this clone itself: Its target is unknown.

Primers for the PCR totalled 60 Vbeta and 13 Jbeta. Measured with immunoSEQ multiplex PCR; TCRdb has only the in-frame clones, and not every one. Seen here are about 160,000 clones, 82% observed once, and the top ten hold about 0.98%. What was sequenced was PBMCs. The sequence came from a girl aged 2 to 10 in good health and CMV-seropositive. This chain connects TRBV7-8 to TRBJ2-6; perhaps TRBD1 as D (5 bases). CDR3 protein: CASSLAVGAGYRVGANVLTF. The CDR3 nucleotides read TGTGCCAGCAGCTTAGCGGTAGGGGCAGGGTACCGAGTGGGGGCCAACGTCCTGACTTTC.